This TCR beta chain was documented in a study of T cells in Graves' hyperthyroidism and ophthalmopathy. Across the whole study: Before any treatment, at initial diagnosis, peripheral blood was collected.

Amplified TCR beta CDR3 regions came from RNA transcripts. In the first-round RT-PCR of the TCR CDR3, the HTBI primer set was used. MiXCR was run by TCRdb on the multiplex PCR reads, yielding one entry per CDR3 protein. Found here are 450,000 to 550,000 distinct CDR3 sequences, less than 25% of them singletons; the top ten hold 11%. Study-wide findings and caveats: Blood shared most expanded thyroid clonotypes above 0.001.

The CDR3 covers 14 residues. Trimming cost V 6 bases and J 3 bases, with 14 bases left between them. Per germline, CDR1 MDHEN and CDR2 SYDVKM. Ophthalmopathy in the patients scored at least 3 on Clinical Activity Score and at least 4 on NOSPECS grade, lasting under 3 months. PBMCs were sourced from approximately 10 ml fresh peripheral blood. This clonotype was detected only a few times. The antigen remains undetermined. The TCR was taken from a woman younger than 45 with Graves' ophthalmopathy. The sample taken for sequencing was blood. The V call is TRBV28, the J call TRBJ1-2; TRBD1 is a possible D gene (5 bases). The CDR3 sequence is CASSSGAQDYGYTF. CDR3 sequence (DNA): TGTGCCAGCAGCTCTGGGGCCCAGGACTATGGCTACACCTTC.